Shown below are 25 T cell receptor beta chains from a single sample sequenced in a study of blood T cell repertoires in COVID-19. The repertoire was sequenced with immunoSEQ multiplex PCR; TCRdb's copy has only in-frame clones and lacks some. The sample records tens of thousands of clones, roughly 80% being singletons. The specimen sequenced was peripheral blood. Receptor source: a man between 60 and 70 years old in a cohort sampled during active COVID-19.

The chain couples TRBV2 to TRBJ1-1, with D tentatively TRBD1 (5 bases). The germline CDR1 and CDR2 sequences are SNHLY and FYNNEI. The V end lost 5 bases, the J end lost 2 bases, and 9 bases lay between the germline ends. CDR3 length: 13 amino acids. This chain's CDR3 is CASSIGTNTEAFF. The CDR3 coding sequence is TGTGCCAGCAGTATCGGGACTAACACTGAAGCTTTCTTT.

Here the CDR3 reads CASSPQGFYEQYF. The CDR3 region has the DNA TGTGCCAGCAGTCCCCAGGGTTTCTACGAGCAGTACTTC. This chain joins TRBV6-5 and TRBJ2-7, with D maybe TRBD1 (5 bases). Germline V gives CDR1 MNHEY, CDR2 SVGAGI. The CDR3 is 13 amino acids. V lost 5 bases and J 3 bases, leaving 11 bases between the germline ends.

This chain joins TRBV24-1 and TRBJ2-7; 7 positions match TRBD2. Germline CDR1 is KGHDR and CDR2 is SFDVKD. Trimming at V came to 5 bases and at J to 7 bases, leaving 7 bases not matched to a gene. The CDR3 runs to 13 residues. The CDR3 DNA reads TGTGCCACCAGTGCGGGCTGGGGAGGGGAGCAGTACTTC. Its protein product is CATSAGWGGEQYF.

This clone appeared once. V gene TRBV2 combines with J gene TRBJ2-3, with 8 bases that match TRBD2. The J segment lost 4 bases and the V segment lost 0 bases, leaving 3 bases of the junction unmatched. Looked up from germline, CDR1 is SNHLY and CDR2 is FYNNEI. This CDR3 has 15 amino acids. CDR3 region: CASSEAGLVADTQYF. The CDR3, as DNA: TGTGCCAGCAGTGAAGCGGGACTAGTCGCAGATACGCAGTATTTT.

The table lists this clone with a count of one. The chain combines TRBV7-8 with TRBJ1-1, with D tentatively TRBD1 (5 bases). Germline V gene sequence: CDR1 SGHVS, CDR2 FQNEAQ. There are 14 residues in the CDR3. Deletions cut 6 bases from V and 3 bases from J, with 14 bases between. CDR3 sequence (DNA): TGTGCCAGCAGTTATACACGGGGGGACACTGAAGCTTTCTTT. Translated: CASSYTRGDTEAFF.

This chain links TRBV20-1 with TRBJ2-7, with TRBD2 matching 9 bases. The V gene's germline CDR1 is DFQATT and CDR2 SNEGSKA (reference sequence). The ends lost 3 bases at V and 1 base at J; junction bases unmatched: 7. The CDR3 covers 15 residues. CDR3 amino acids: CSASKASGISYEQYF. The CDR3 DNA reads TGCAGTGCTAGTAAGGCTAGCGGGATTTCCTACGAGCAGTACTTC.

This rearrangement joins TRBV5-6 to TRBJ2-7; the D gene is possibly TRBD1 (6 bases). The germline CDR1 and CDR2 sequences are SGHDT and YYEEEE. There are 15 residues in the CDR3. The germline V and J ends were trimmed by 0 bases and 0 bases, with 10 bases remaining between them. The DNA of the CDR3 is TGTGCCAGCAGCTTGGGGGGGCTTCTCTCCTACGAGCAGTACTTC. This codes for CASSLGGLLSYEQYF.

The chain recombines TRBV11-2 with TRBJ1-3, with a weak D call TRBD1 (6 bases). V dropped 4 bases and J dropped 6 bases, with 13 bases sitting between them. Germline V CDR1 and CDR2: SGHAT, FQNNGV. The CDR3 contains 14 residues. The CDR3 nucleotides read TGTGCCAGCAGCTCCAGGGGTCCCCCAAACACCATATATTTT. Its translation: CASSSRGPPNTIYF.

The V call is TRBV3-1 (or the pseudogene TRBV3-2), the J call TRBJ2-5; tentative D call: TRBD2 (6 bases). The germline V and J ends were trimmed by 2 bases and 2 bases, with 12 bases remaining between them. Germline V gene data show CDR1 as LGHDT and CDR2 as YNNKEL (reference sequence). The CDR3 is 15 residues long. In DNA, the CDR3 is TGTGCCAGCAGCCAACCTGGGACTCCTCAAGAGACCCAGTACTTC. This encodes CASSQPGTPQETQYF.

The V gene is TRBV9, the J gene TRBJ2-7; 12 bases match TRBD2. CDR1 is SGDLS and CDR2 is YYNGEE in the germline V gene. The V and J ends lost 0 bases and 0 bases, in that order; junction bases with no gene match: 10. This CDR3 has 19 amino acids. The CDR3 protein is CASSVAPGPLAGGSYEQYF. The CDR3 DNA reads TGTGCCAGCAGCGTAGCCCCGGGGCCACTAGCGGGGGGCTCCTACGAGCAGTACTTC.

The V call is TRBV7-2, the J call TRBJ2-1; 7 bases match TRBD2. V lost 4 bases, J lost 7 bases, and 13 bases stayed unmatched. There are 16 residues in the CDR3. Germline CDR1 and CDR2: SGHTA and FQGNSA. CDR3 nucleotide sequence: TGTGCCAGCAGCTCTAAGCCATTGGCGGGAGAGAATGAGCAGTTCTTC. Protein: CASSSKPLAGENEQFF.

The gene calls are TRBV3-1 (or the pseudogene TRBV3-2) and TRBJ2-5, with D perhaps matching TRBD1 (6 bases). The germline CDR1 and CDR2 sequences are LGHDT and YNNKEL (reference sequence). V shed 7 bases and J shed 5 bases, with 23 bases lying between them. CDR3 length equals 16 residues. This CDR3 is CASTDTTGSRRETQYF. In DNA, the CDR3 is TGTGCCAGCACCGACACCACAGGGTCCCGCCGGGAGACCCAGTACTTC.

This clone was detected a few times. The chain carries TRBV2 and TRBJ2-1; TRBD1 aligns across 9 bases. The CDR3 length is 15 residues. V dropped 6 bases and J dropped 6; count of bases not matched to a gene: 9. The germline gives CDR1 SNHLY, CDR2 FYNNEI. The CDR3 nucleotides read TGTGCCAGCAGGGACAGGGGACGTCAGGGCAATGAGCAGTTCTTC. It encodes CASRDRGRQGNEQFF.

The chain couples TRBV30 to TRBJ1-2; TRBD1 agrees at 7 bases. Unmatched junction bases numbered 5, after V lost 1 base and J lost 6 bases. CDR3 length: 13 amino acids. The germline V gene encodes CDR1 GTSNPN and CDR2 SVGIG (reference sequence). The CDR3: CAWSGQGLDGYTF. Written as DNA, the CDR3 is TGTGCCTGGAGTGGACAGGGTCTGGATGGCTACACCTTC.

This chain uses TRBV5-1 with TRBJ2-5; TRBD2 agrees at 7 bases. The CDR3 length is 17 residues. V lost 0 bases to trimming and J lost 5 bases; unmatched junction nucleotides: 13. Germline V gene sequence: CDR1 SGHRS, CDR2 YFSETQ. CDR3 in amino acids: CASSLAKVSGGSETQYF. The CDR3 DNA is TGCGCCAGCAGCTTGGCCAAGGTCTCGGGAGGTTCGGAGACCCAGTACTTC.

The CDR3 nucleotides are TGTGCCAGCAGTCTACAGGGGGTGATGGACTATGGCTACACCTTC. Its protein product is CASSLQGVMDYGYTF. The chain links TRBV6-5 to TRBJ1-2; 8 bases are shared with TRBD1. Germline V CDR1 and CDR2: MNHEY, SVGAGI. The ends lost 5 bases at V and 3 bases at J; junction bases unmatched: 8. The CDR3 spans 15 residues.

The genes are TRBV5-1 and TRBJ2-7; 7 bases are shared with TRBD1. V gave up 0 bases and J gave up 1 base; unmatched junction bases: 1. The CDR3 contains 14 residues. CDR1 is SGHRS, CDR2 YFSETQ, per germline. The CDR3 coding sequence is TGCGCCAGCAGCTTGGGACAGGGATCCTACGAGCAGTACTTC. Translating gives CASSLGQGSYEQYF.

V and J are TRBV11-2 and TRBJ1-6; 8 nucleotides agree with TRBD1. This CDR3 is built from 16 residues. Germline CDR1 SGHAT, CDR2 FQNNGV. The trim removed 2 bases at V and 10 bases at J, leaving 10 bases unmatched. The CDR3 region is CASSLRTAGGNSPLHF. The CDR3 nucleotides read TGTGCCAGCAGCTTAAGAACGGCAGGGGGCAACTCACCCCTCCACTTT.

The rearrangement uses TRBV7-6 and TRBJ2-1, with unresolved D. The V end lost 2 bases, the J end lost 6 bases, and 5 bases lay between the germline ends. Germline-derived CDR1 and CDR2 are SGHVS and FNYEAQ. There are 12 residues in the CDR3. The CDR3 coding sequence is TGTGCCAGCAGCTTATCTAGCAATGAGCAGTTCTTC. It translates to CASSLSSNEQFF.

The chain employs TRBV30 and TRBJ1-1; D call uncertain. V lost 3 bases and J lost 2, with 4 bases in between. This CDR3 has 11 amino acids. Germline assignment: CDR1 GTSNPN and CDR2 SVGIG (reference sequence). The CDR3 DNA sequence: TGTGCCTGGAGCAAAAACACTGAAGCTTTCTTT. Its protein is CAWSKNTEAFF.

This chain links TRBV28 with TRBJ1-2; D uncertain. Trimming removed 3 bases at V and 1 base at J, with 15 bases between. CDR3 size: 16 residues. Germline assignment: CDR1 MDHEN and CDR2 SYDVKM. The CDR3 bases are TGTGCCAGCAGTTTCTCCCCCCGGAGAGGTAACTATGGCTACACCTTC. Protein sequence: CASSFSPRRGNYGYTF.

The chain has TRBV21-1 and TRBJ1-1; no DNA check was done on the table's D call, TRBD1. TRBV21-1 represents a pseudogene. The CDR3 length is 15 residues. The CDR3 bases are TGTGCCAGCAGCACCCGGACAGGGGCTGGCACTGAAGCTTTCTTT. Residues: CASSTRTGAGTEAFF.

The rearrangement uses TRBV4-3 and TRBJ2-7; TRBD1 aligns across 9 bases. The junction had 11 bases not matched to a gene; V was cut back by 4 bases and J by 4 bases. CDR1 and CDR2 (germline): LGHNA, YSLEER. CDR3 length: 16 amino acids. For the CDR3, the DNA is TGCGCCAGCAGCCTGGCCATAGGGACAGGGTCTTACGAGCAGTACTTC. Translating gives CASSLAIGTGSYEQYF.

The chain employs TRBV10-2 and TRBJ2-7, with 7 bases lining up with TRBD1. This CDR3 region has 13 residues. J was trimmed by 6 bases and V by 9 bases; bases with no gene match: 11. Germline V lookup: CDR1 WSHSY, CDR2 SAAADI. The CDR3 nucleotides read TGCGCCAGTACAGGGACAGACGAGTCCGAGCAGTACTTC. It yields the protein CASTGTDESEQYF.

The chain uses TRBV2 and TRBJ2-7; TRBD1 matches 7 bases. The CDR3 has 11 residues. The germline V gene has CDR1 SNHLY and CDR2 FYNNEI. V trimming: 6 bases; J trimming: 6 bases; junction bases outside the gene matches: 2. The CDR3 is CASRTGSEQYF. For the CDR3, the DNA is TGTGCCAGCAGGACAGGGTCCGAGCAGTACTTC.